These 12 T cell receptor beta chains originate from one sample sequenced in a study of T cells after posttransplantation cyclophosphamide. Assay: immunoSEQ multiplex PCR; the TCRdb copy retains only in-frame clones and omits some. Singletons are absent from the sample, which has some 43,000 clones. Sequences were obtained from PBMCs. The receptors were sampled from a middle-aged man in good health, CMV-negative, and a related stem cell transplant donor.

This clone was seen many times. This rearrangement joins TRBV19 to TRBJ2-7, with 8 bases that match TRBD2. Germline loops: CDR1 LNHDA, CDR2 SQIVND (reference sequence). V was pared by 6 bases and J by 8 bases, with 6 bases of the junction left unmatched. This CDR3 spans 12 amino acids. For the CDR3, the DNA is TGTGCCAGTAGGCAAGCGGGAGAGAAGCAGTACTTC. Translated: CASRQAGEKQYF.

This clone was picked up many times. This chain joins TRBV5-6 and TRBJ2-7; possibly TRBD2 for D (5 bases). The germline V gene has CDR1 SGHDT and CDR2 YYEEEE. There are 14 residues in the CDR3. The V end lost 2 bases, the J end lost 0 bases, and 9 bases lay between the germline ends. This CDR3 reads CASSLTGNSYEQYF. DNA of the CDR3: TGTGCCAGCAGCTTAACGGGAAACTCCTACGAGCAGTACTTC.

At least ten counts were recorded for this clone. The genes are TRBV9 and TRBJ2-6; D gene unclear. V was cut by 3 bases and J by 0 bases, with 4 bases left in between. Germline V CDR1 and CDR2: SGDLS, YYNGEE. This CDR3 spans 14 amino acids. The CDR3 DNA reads TGTGCCAGCAGCGCTCCCTCTGGGGCCAACGTCCTGACTTTC. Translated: CASSAPSGANVLTF.

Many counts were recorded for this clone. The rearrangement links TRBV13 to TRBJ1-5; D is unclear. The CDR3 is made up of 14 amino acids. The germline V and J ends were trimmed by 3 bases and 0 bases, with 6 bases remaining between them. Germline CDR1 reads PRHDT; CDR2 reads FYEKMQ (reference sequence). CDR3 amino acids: CASSLGHSNQPQHF. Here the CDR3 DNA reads TGTGCCAGCAGCTTGGGCCATAGCAATCAGCCCCAGCATTTT.

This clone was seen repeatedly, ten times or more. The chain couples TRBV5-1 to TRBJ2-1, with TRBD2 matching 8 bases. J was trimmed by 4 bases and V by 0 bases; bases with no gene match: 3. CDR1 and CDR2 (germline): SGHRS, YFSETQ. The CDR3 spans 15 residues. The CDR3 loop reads CASSLGSGGYNEQFF. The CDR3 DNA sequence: TGCGCCAGCAGCTTGGGGTCGGGAGGGTACAATGAGCAGTTCTTC. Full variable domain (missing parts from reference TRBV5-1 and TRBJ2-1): KAGVTQTPRYLIKTRGQQVTLSCSPISGHRSVSWYQQTPGQGLQFLFEYFSETQRNKGNFPGRFSGRQFSNSRSEMNVSTLELGDSALYLCASSLGSGGYNEQFFGPGTRLTVL.

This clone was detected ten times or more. DNA for the CDR3: TGTGCCACCAGCAGAGGGACAGGGGACATGAACACTGAAGCTTTCTTT. Protein sequence: CATSRGTGDMNTEAFF. The J gene is TRBJ1-1, the V gene TRBV15; 9 nucleotides match TRBD1. With V trimmed by 1 base and J by 0 bases, 3 bases remained unmatched. CDR1 is LNHNV and CDR2 is YYDKDF in the germline V gene (reference sequence). The length of the CDR3 is 16 residues.

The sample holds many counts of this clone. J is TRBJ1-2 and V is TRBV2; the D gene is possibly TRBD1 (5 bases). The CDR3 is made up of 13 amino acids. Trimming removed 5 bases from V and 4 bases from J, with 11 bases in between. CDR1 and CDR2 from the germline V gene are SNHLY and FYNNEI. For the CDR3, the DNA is TGTGCCAGCAGTTTAGGGGTCGGCTATGGCTACACCTTC. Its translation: CASSLGVGYGYTF. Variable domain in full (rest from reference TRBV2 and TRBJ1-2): EPEVTQTPSHQVTQMGQEVILRCVPISNHLYFYWYRQILGQKVEFLVSFYNNEISEKSEIFDDQFSVERPDGSNFTLKIRSTKLEDSAMYFCASSLGVGYGYTFGSGTRLTVV.

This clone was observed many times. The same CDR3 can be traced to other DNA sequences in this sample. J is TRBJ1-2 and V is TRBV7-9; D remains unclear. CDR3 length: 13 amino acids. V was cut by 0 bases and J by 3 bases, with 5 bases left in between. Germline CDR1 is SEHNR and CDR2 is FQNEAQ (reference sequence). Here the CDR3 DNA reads TGTGCCAGCAGCTTAGCACGGGACTATGGCTACACCTTC. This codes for CASSLARDYGYTF.

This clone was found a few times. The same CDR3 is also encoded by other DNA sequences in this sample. CDR3 DNA sequence: TGTGCCAGCAGCCGACTAGCAGTCTCCTACGAGCAGTACTTC. Translating gives CASSRLAVSYEQYF. The chain is built from TRBV7-2 and TRBJ2-7; 7 nucleotides match TRBD2. CDR1 and CDR2 (germline): SGHTA, FQGNSA. V lost 5 bases and J lost 0; bases outside the gene matches: 4. The CDR3 extends over 14 amino acids.

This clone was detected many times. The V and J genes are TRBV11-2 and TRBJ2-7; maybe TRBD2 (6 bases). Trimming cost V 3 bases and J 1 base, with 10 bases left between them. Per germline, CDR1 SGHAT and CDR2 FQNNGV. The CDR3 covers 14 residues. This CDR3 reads CASSFVGRSYEQYF. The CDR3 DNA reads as TGTGCCAGCAGCTTTGTCGGGAGATCCTACGAGCAGTACTTC. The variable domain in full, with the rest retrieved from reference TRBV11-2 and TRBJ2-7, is EAGVAQSPRYKIIEKRQSVAFWCNPISGHATLYWYQQILGQGPKLLIQFQNNGVVDDSQLPKDRFSAERLKGVDSTLKIQPAKLEDSAVYLCASSFVGRSYEQYFGPGTRLTVT.

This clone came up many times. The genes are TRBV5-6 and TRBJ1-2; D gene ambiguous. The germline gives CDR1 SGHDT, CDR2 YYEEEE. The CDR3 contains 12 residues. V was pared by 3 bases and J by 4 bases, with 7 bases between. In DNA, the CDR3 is TGTGCCAGCAGCTCCCAGATCTATGGCTACACCTTC. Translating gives CASSSQIYGYTF.

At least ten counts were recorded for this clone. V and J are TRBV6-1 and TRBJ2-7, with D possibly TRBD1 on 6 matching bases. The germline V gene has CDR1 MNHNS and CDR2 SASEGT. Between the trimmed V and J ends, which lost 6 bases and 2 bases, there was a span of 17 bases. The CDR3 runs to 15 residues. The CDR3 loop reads CASRKGQLPTYEQYF. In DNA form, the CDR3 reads TGTGCCAGCAGAAAAGGACAGCTACCGACCTACGAGCAGTACTTC.